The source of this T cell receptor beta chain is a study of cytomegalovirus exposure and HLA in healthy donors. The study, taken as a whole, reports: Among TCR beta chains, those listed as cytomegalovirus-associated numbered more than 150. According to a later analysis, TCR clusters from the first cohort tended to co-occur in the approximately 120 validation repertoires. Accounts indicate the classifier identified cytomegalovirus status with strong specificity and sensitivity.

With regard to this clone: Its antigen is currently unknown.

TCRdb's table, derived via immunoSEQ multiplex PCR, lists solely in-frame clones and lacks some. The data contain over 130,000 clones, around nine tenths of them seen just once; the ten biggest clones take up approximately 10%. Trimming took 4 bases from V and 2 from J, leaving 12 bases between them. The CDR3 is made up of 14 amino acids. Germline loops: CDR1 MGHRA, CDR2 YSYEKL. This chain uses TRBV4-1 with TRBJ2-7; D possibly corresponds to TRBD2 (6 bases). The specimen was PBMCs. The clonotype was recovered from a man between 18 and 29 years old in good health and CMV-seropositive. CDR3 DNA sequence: TGCGCCAGCAGCCCCCGGGAGTGGACCTACGAGCAGTACTTC. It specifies CASSPREWTYEQYF.